This T cell receptor beta chain derives from a study of cytomegalovirus exposure and HLA in healthy donors. Study results and caveats: TCR beta V segments were, for the most part, productive about 87% or about 30% of the time in an earlier analysis.

About this clone itself: Its antigen is as yet unknown.

The PCR was carried out with 60 Vbeta primers and 13 Jbeta primers. Generated by immunoSEQ multiplex PCR, the TCRdb table keeps only in-frame clones and is missing some. The profile shows about 120,000 clones, around 78% of them singletons. V trimming: 4 bases; J trimming: 5 bases; junction bases outside the gene matches: 12. This CDR3 region has 16 residues. Germline V gene lookup returns CDR1 MNHNS and CDR2 SASEGT. The sequencing input was PBMCs. The sequence came from a woman in her 30s in good health and CMV-seropositive. V is TRBV6-1 and J is TRBJ2-7, with 9 bases identical to TRBD1. CDR3 residues: CASSGGDGTGRNEQYF. Here the CDR3 DNA reads TGTGCCAGCAGTGGGGGAGACGGGACAGGGCGTAACGAGCAGTACTTC.